A selection of T cell receptor beta chains follows, all from one sample in a study of shared clonotypes between healthy human individuals. The table came from immunoSEQ multiplex PCR; TCRdb's copy has only in-frame clones and leaves some out. The data hold around 2,000,000 clones, with about 95% observed a single time. Sequencing was done on a sample of naive CD8+ T cells sorted from blood. The receptors were gathered from a man between 18 and 35 years old in good health. The CDR3 runs from the conserved cysteine through the conserved F or W. The order of the fields is J gene, D gene, clone size, V gene, CDR3 protein, CDR3 DNA. The D gene is left open where the match is weak. Some rows have no size entry. The others give once, few or many, or a class for an expanded clone.

>TRBJ2-7|TRBD1|.|TRBV10-3
CAISESLGQGSYEQYF
TGTGCCATCAGTGAGTCTCTGGGACAGGGGTCCTACGAGCAGTACTTC
>TRBJ2-7|.|few|TRBV30
CAWSIGDEQYF
TGTGCCTGGAGTATAGGGGACGAGCAGTACTTC
>TRBJ2-5|.|.|TRBV6-5
CASSPGLYQETQYF
TGTGCCAGCAGTCCAGGCCTGTACCAAGAGACCCAGTACTTC
>TRBJ2-5|.|.|TRBV5-5
CASSLDQTQYF
TGTGCCAGCAGCTTGGACCAGACCCAGTACTTC
>TRBJ1-1|.|.|TRBV21-1
CASSKDRKAFF
TGTGCCAGCAGCAAAGACCGGAAAGCTTTCTTT
>TRBJ1-2|.|.|TRBV5-6
CASSQDSNYGYTF
TGTGCCAGCAGCCAGGACAGTAACTATGGCTACACCTTC
>TRBJ2-7|.|.|TRBV27
CASSLFQRQGGEQYF
TGTGCCAGCAGTTTATTCCAGCGTCAAGGGGGGGAGCAGTACTTC
>TRBJ2-7|TRBD2|.|TRBV13
CASSFVQAGYEQYF
TGTGCCAGCAGCTTCGTCCAAGCGGGGTACGAGCAGTACTTC
>TRBJ2-6|.|.|TRBV18
CASSPEILTSGANVLTF
TGTGCCAGCTCACCAGAGATACTGACGTCTGGGGCCAACGTCCTGACTTTC
>TRBJ1-2|TRBD1|.|TRBV4-1
CASSHRQGGEYGYTF
TGCGCCAGCAGCCACCGACAGGGGGGCGAATATGGCTACACCTTC